This TCR beta chain emerged from a study of patients and donors after allogeneic stem cell transplantation. TCRdb used MiXCR to reprocess the RT-PCR reads, holding one entry per CDR3 protein. In the table there are more than 150,000 distinct CDR3 sequences, approximately 25% of which are singletons. Trimming stripped 6 bases from V and 5 bases from J, with 16 bases between. The CDR3 is made up of 14 amino acids. The V gene's germline CDR1 is LNHDA and CDR2 SQIVND (reference sequence). This chain links TRBV19 with TRBJ1-1, with D uncertain. The sequence derives from a human donor who was either an allogeneic HSCT recipient or a stem cell or donor lymphocyte infusion donor (not recorded which). It is not recorded whose cells these are; they may come from a transplant donor. The sequenced sample was blood, either unsorted or a sorted T cell fraction (not recorded which). The CDR3 DNA follows: TGTGCCAGTAGCCTGACATTCGATCGGACTGAAGCTTTCTTT. This gives the protein CASSLTFDRTEAFF.